The TCR beta chain described here comes from a study of blood T cells in healthy people across ages. CDR1 is SGHDT and CDR2 is YYEEEE in the germline V gene. V lost 2 bases, J lost 6 bases, and 8 bases lay in between. The CDR3 is made up of 12 amino acids. This clonotype was counted only a few times. With a J-beta primer mix and a sample-barcoded 5' primer, a second PCR ran roughly 6 to 11 cycles. Each CDR3 protein gets one entry after TCRdb re-called the 5' RACE reads with MiXCR. The data show 1.5 million to 2 million distinct CDR3 sequences, roughly two fifths seen once. The chain combines TRBV5-6 with TRBJ1-2; D gene ambiguous. Sequencing input: blood. The sequence was obtained from a human donor in good health. The CDR3 sequence is CASSFFRDGYTF. For the CDR3, the DNA is TGTGCCAGCAGCTTTTTCCGGGATGGCTACACCTTC.